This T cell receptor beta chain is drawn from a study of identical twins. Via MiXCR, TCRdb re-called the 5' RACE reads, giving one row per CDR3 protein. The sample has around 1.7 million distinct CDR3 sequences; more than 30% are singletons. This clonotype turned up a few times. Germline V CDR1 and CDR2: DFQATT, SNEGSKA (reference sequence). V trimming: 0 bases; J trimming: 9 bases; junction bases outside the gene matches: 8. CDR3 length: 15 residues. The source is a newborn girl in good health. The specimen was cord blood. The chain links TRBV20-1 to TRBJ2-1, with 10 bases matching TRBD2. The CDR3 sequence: CSAREVRRLAGEQFF. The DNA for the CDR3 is TGCAGTGCTAGAGAGGTCCGGAGACTAGCGGGTGAGCAGTTCTTC.